The 19 T cell receptor beta chains below come from one sample, sequenced in a study of glioma-infiltrating T cells after dendritic cell vaccination. Here immunoSEQ multiplex PCR was the method, and the copy in TCRdb shows in-frame clones only, minus some. This sample has 72,000 or so clones; roughly 91% occur once, and the top ten carry 2% to 2.5%. The time point here: after dendritic cell vaccination, including at tumor progression/relapse. Sample: blood, taken after dendritic cell vaccination. The receptors stem from a human donor with glioblastoma.

On this clone: The junction departs from the called germline gene at one end, perhaps through a read error. The chain has TRBV29-1 and TRBJ2-1; 8 bases map to TRBD1. The CDR3 runs to 14 residues. The germline V gene encodes CDR1 SQVTM and CDR2 ANQGSEA. The CDR3 bases are TGCAGCGTTGATCGGGCAGGGGGCTACGATGAGCAGTTCTTC. Its translation is CSVDRAGGYDEQFF.

The J gene is TRBJ2-3, the V gene TRBV4-1, with 16 bases that match TRBD2. Losses at the gene ends were 3 bases for V and 6 bases for J; bases not matched to a gene: 3. Germline V gene data show CDR1 as MGHRA and CDR2 as YSYEKL. This CDR3 contains 16 residues. DNA of the CDR3: TGCGCCAGCAGCCACCTGGGACTAGCGGGAGGGGATACGCAGTATTTT. As protein: CASSHLGLAGGDTQYF.

V and J are TRBV7-9 and TRBJ1-1; 7 nucleotides agree with TRBD1. The V segment lost 5 bases and the J segment 1 base; nucleotides outside the gene matches: 7. CDR3 length: 15 amino acids. Germline loops: CDR1 SEHNR, CDR2 FQNEAQ (reference sequence). CDR3 region: CASSVRTGSNTEAFF. As DNA, the CDR3 is TGTGCCAGCAGCGTTCGGACAGGATCGAACACTGAAGCTTTCTTT. The whole variable domain, remainder taken from reference TRBV7-9 and TRBJ1-1, is DTGVSQNPRHKITKRGQNVTFRCDPISEHNRLYWYRQTLGQGPEFLTYFQNEAQLEKSRLLSDRFSAERPKGSFSTLEIQRTEQGDSAMYLCASSVRTGSNTEAFFGQGTRLTVV.

This clone appeared a few times. CDR3 coding DNA: TGCGCCAGCAGCCTGAGAACAGGGGGCCAGAACACTGAAGCTTTCTTT. Translation: CASSLRTGGQNTEAFF. The chain combines TRBV5-1 with TRBJ1-1; the match to TRBD1 covers 9 bases. CDR3 length equals 16 residues. Losses at the gene ends were 4 bases for V and 1 base for J; bases not matched to a gene: 8. Looked up from germline, CDR1 is SGHRS and CDR2 is YFSETQ. Full variable domain (missing parts from reference TRBV5-1 and TRBJ1-1): KAGVTQTPRYLIKTRGQQVTLSCSPISGHRSVSWYQQTPGQGLQFLFEYFSETQRNKGNFPGRFSGRQFSNSRSEMNVSTLELGDSALYLCASSLRTGGQNTEAFFGQGTRLTVV.

J is TRBJ1-5 and V is TRBV27; 8 bases map to TRBD1. This CDR3 has 15 residues. The V segment lost 2 bases and the J segment 3 bases; nucleotides outside the gene matches: 3. Germline values: CDR1 MNHEY, CDR2 SMNVEV (reference sequence). The CDR3 DNA reads as TGTGCCAGCAGTTTAAGCCAGGGGGCCAATCAGCCCCAGCATTTT. Its translation is CASSLSQGANQPQHF.

V gene TRBV2 combines with J gene TRBJ2-7; D perhaps matches TRBD1 (5 bases). This CDR3 region has 12 residues. Trimming left V 4 bases short and J 6 bases short, with 10 bases between. Germline V lookup: CDR1 SNHLY, CDR2 FYNNEI. The CDR3, as DNA: TGTGCCAGCAGTGTGCAAAGGGGCGAGCAGTACTTC. Protein sequence: CASSVQRGEQYF. The entire variable domain, with the rest obtained from reference TRBV2 and TRBJ2-7, is as follows: EPEVTQTPSHQVTQMGQEVILRCVPISNHLYFYWYRQILGQKVEFLVSFYNNEISEKSEIFDDQFSVERPDGSNFTLKIRSTKLEDSAMYFCASSVQRGEQYFGPGTRLTVT.

The rearrangement uses TRBV6-5 and TRBJ1-1; tentatively, D is TRBD1 (5 bases). This CDR3 has 12 residues. Germline assignment: CDR1 MNHEY and CDR2 SVGAGI. V shed 4 bases and J shed 7 bases, with 10 bases lying between them. Written as DNA, the CDR3 is TGTGCCAGCAGTTCCCTCACAGGTGAAGCTTTCTTT. This sequence encodes CASSSLTGEAFF.

V gene TRBV9 combines with J gene TRBJ2-5; D ambiguous. The CDR3 spans 14 residues. Trimming stripped 0 bases from V and 7 bases from J, with 13 bases between. CDR1 is SGDLS, CDR2 YYNGEE, per germline. The DNA of the CDR3 is TGTGCCAGCAGCGTAGGGCGGCGTCCGTGGACCCAGTACTTC. Amino acid sequence: CASSVGRRPWTQYF.

V usage is TRBV7-2 and J usage is TRBJ1-2; 9 nucleotides agree with TRBD1. CDR1 SGHTA and CDR2 FQGNSA come from the germline V gene. With 5 bases clipped from V and 4 bases from J, the junction kept 5 bases outside the gene matches. This CDR3 has 14 residues. CDR3 protein: CASSNRGPSYGYTF. The CDR3 bases are TGTGCCAGCAGCAACAGGGGGCCGAGCTATGGCTACACCTTC.

The gene calls are TRBV7-9 and TRBJ1-1, with D maybe TRBD1 (6 bases). The CDR3 has 13 residues. Germline CDR1 SEHNR, CDR2 FQNEAQ (reference sequence). V was cut by 4 bases and J by 11 bases, with 17 bases left in between. CDR3 amino acids: CASSSLPQGMAFF. In nucleotides, the CDR3 is TGTGCCAGCAGCTCCCTCCCTCAGGGGATGGCTTTCTTT.

A few counts support this clone. V is TRBV7-9 and J is TRBJ2-1; a weak D match, TRBD2 (5 bases). CDR1 is SEHNR and CDR2 is FQNEAQ in the germline V gene (reference sequence). The CDR3 has 13 residues. V lost 4 bases and J 3 bases, leaving 7 bases between the germline ends. CDR3 amino acids: CASSSGIYNEQFF. As DNA, the CDR3 is TGTGCCAGCAGCTCCGGGATCTACAATGAGCAGTTCTTC.

V gene TRBV7-9 combines with J gene TRBJ1-1, with 8 bases fitting TRBD1. After removal of 4 bases from V and 5 bases from J, the junction contained 9 bases not matched to a gene. Looked up from germline, CDR1 is SEHNR and CDR2 is FQNEAQ (reference sequence). CDR3 size: 15 residues. CDR3: CASSYWTGLGTEAFF. The CDR3 DNA follows: TGTGCCAGCAGCTATTGGACAGGGCTGGGGACTGAAGCTTTCTTT.

V is TRBV11-2 and J is TRBJ2-2, with a tentative D call TRBD2 (5 bases). Trimming left V 3 bases short and J 7 bases short, with 15 bases between. The CDR3 runs to 15 residues. Germline V gene lookup returns CDR1 SGHAT and CDR2 FQNNGV. CDR3 amino acids: CASSLELVRVGELFF. DNA for the CDR3: TGTGCCAGCAGCTTGGAACTGGTGAGGGTCGGGGAGCTGTTTTTT.

The genes are TRBV5-8 and TRBJ1-4, with 8 bases matching TRBD1. This CDR3 spans 14 amino acids. Germline CDR1 is SGHTS and CDR2 is YDEGEE. The trim removed 2 bases at V and 7 bases at J, leaving 4 bases unmatched. CDR3 residues: CASSFGTGGEKLFF. The CDR3 nucleotides read TGTGCCAGCAGCTTTGGGACAGGTGGTGAAAAACTGTTTTTT.

The genes are TRBV28 and TRBJ2-5; D gene uncertain. V was pared by 3 bases and J by 5 bases, with 10 bases between. Germline V CDR1 and CDR2: MDHEN, SYDVKM. The CDR3 is 13 amino acids. CDR3 bases: TGTGCCAGCAGTTTGGGTAATAGCGAGACCCAGTACTTC. Encoded protein: CASSLGNSETQYF.

CDR3 sequence reads: CASSERPGYGYTF. The CDR3 DNA is TGTGCCAGCAGCGAGCGACCTGGCTATGGCTACACCTTC. The chain is built from TRBV4-2 and TRBJ1-2; D gene ambiguous. The V and J ends lost 5 bases and 4 bases respectively, with 11 bases between them. Germline V gives CDR1 LGHNA, CDR2 YNFKEQ. This CDR3 is built from 13 residues.

The rearrangement joins TRBV19 to TRBJ2-7; TRBD2 matches 12 bases. The CDR3 runs to 16 residues. Germline CDR1 and CDR2: LNHDA and SQIVND (reference sequence). V shed 5 bases, J shed 0 bases, and the junction held 5 bases outside the gene matches. Written as DNA, the CDR3 is TGTGCCAGTAGTTCCCCGACTAGCGGGAGCTCCTACGAGCAGTACTTC. It encodes CASSSPTSGSSYEQYF.

The chain links TRBV10-3 to TRBJ1-2; 10 bases map to TRBD1. J gave up 7 bases and V 2 bases, and 10 bases lay outside the gene matches. The CDR3 runs to 16 residues. CDR1 and CDR2 from the germline V gene are ENHRY and SYGVKD. CDR3 in amino acids: CAISETQPGQGSGYTF. The CDR3 DNA reads as TGTGCCATCAGTGAGACGCAACCGGGACAGGGGTCTGGCTACACCTTC.

This clone was found once. The chain recombines TRBV20-1 with TRBJ2-1; D not certain. The V end lost 1 base, the J end lost 9 bases, and 7 bases lay between the germline ends. CDR3 size: 11 residues. Germline V gives CDR1 DFQATT, CDR2 SNEGSKA (reference sequence). CDR3 protein: CSARGVGEQFF. In DNA form, the CDR3 reads TGCAGTGCTAGAGGAGTCGGTGAGCAGTTCTTC.